A selection of T cell receptor beta chains follows, all from one sample in a study of low-dose radiotherapy and immunotherapy resistance in tumors. MiXCR, applied by TCRdb to the reads, yields one record per CDR3 protein. The sample has about 44,000 distinct CDR3 sequences; around a quarter are singletons. The source material was PBMCs, sampled after low-dose radiotherapy plus immunotherapy. The receptors were sampled from a male donor with prostate cancer. The CDR3 runs from the conserved cysteine through the conserved F or W. Fields, in order: J gene, V gene, CDR3 protein.

j_gene: TRBJ2-7
v_gene: TRBV20-1
CDR3aa: CSAGSRTGGHEQYF

j_gene: TRBJ1-1
v_gene: TRBV4-1
CDR3aa: CASSQTQVRNTEAFF

j_gene: TRBJ2-1
v_gene: TRBV5-4
CDR3aa: CASSSYNEQFF

j_gene: TRBJ2-1
v_gene: TRBV4-1
CDR3aa: CASSQDRGQNWEQFF

j_gene: TRBJ1-5
v_gene: TRBV7-2
CDR3aa: CASSETGNQPQHF

j_gene: TRBJ1-5
v_gene: TRBV19
CDR3aa: CASSIFGNLNQPQHF

j_gene: TRBJ1-2
v_gene: TRBV27
CDR3aa: CASRKDRDANYGYTF

j_gene: TRBJ2-3
v_gene: TRBV18
CDR3aa: CASSPPQVWPQYF

j_gene: TRBJ2-2
v_gene: TRBV25-1
CDR3aa: CASSVGEAGELFF

j_gene: TRBJ1-2
v_gene: TRBV6-2/TRBV6-3
CDR3aa: CASSEGPRWTEYGYTF

j_gene: TRBJ2-3
v_gene: TRBV19
CDR3aa: CASSVSGIADTQYF

j_gene: TRBJ2-3
v_gene: TRBV10-3
CDR3aa: CAISELRSGDTQYF

j_gene: TRBJ2-3
v_gene: TRBV7-3
CDR3aa: CASSLSGTSTDTQYF

j_gene: TRBJ2-1
v_gene: TRBV28
CDR3aa: CAIRYGGAEQFF

j_gene: TRBJ2-5
v_gene: TRBV28
CDR3aa: CASSLSLDGMGETQYF

j_gene: TRBJ2-3
v_gene: TRBV29-1
CDR3aa: CSAGNGRGDTQYF

j_gene: TRBJ1-5
v_gene: TRBV20-1
CDR3aa: CSASGGWVAGNQPQHF

j_gene: TRBJ2-1
v_gene: TRBV3-1
CDR3aa: CASSEKRLGAGYNEQFF

j_gene: TRBJ2-3
v_gene: TRBV12-5
CDR3aa: CASGLVRAGAWDTQYF

j_gene: TRBJ2-5
v_gene: TRBV20-1
CDR3aa: CSARDEGSWTQYF

j_gene: TRBJ2-1
v_gene: TRBV4-1
CDR3aa: CASSQARDGAYNEQFF

j_gene: TRBJ1-1
v_gene: TRBV19
CDR3aa: CASMGGWVNTEAFF

j_gene: TRBJ2-7
v_gene: TRBV4-1
CDR3aa: CASSPTITTSYEQYF

j_gene: TRBJ1-2
v_gene: TRBV7-9
CDR3aa: CASSHPGGTGYTF

j_gene: TRBJ2-1
v_gene: TRBV2
CDR3aa: CASIPIQAGVEYNEQFF

j_gene: TRBJ1-2
v_gene: TRBV20-1
CDR3aa: CSARDTRGTYGYTF

j_gene: TRBJ2-2
v_gene: TRBV14
CDR3aa: CASSLSGSPTGELFF

j_gene: TRBJ2-7
v_gene: TRBV29-1
CDR3aa: CSVLGDSYEQYF

j_gene: TRBJ2-2
v_gene: TRBV9
CDR3aa: CASSPGTSGRATTGELFF

j_gene: TRBJ2-3
v_gene: TRBV29-1
CDR3aa: CSVARGGGADTQYF

j_gene: TRBJ2-2
v_gene: TRBV28
CDR3aa: CASSSTANTGELFF

j_gene: TRBJ2-2
v_gene: TRBV7-6
CDR3aa: CASSLARNTGELFFFFF

j_gene: TRBJ2-3
v_gene: TRBV28
CDR3aa: CASSASDTQYF

j_gene: TRBJ2-7
v_gene: TRBV29-1
CDR3aa: CSVGTGAGSSYEQYF

j_gene: TRBJ2-1
v_gene: TRBV5-1
CDR3aa: CASSLVGASGTYNEQFF

j_gene: TRBJ2-1
v_gene: TRBV5-1
CDR3aa: CASSLGTSGRRKGNEQFF

j_gene: TRBJ2-7
v_gene: TRBV20-1
CDR3aa: CSARDSDAQSSYEQYF

j_gene: TRBJ2-5
v_gene: TRBV20-1
CDR3aa: CSASGVGQETQYF

j_gene: TRBJ1-1
v_gene: TRBV14
CDR3aa: CASSPRPGSGAEAFF

j_gene: TRBJ2-7
v_gene: TRBV10-3
CDR3aa: CAIMARGMETGSYEQYF

j_gene: TRBJ2-7
v_gene: TRBV7-9
CDR3aa: CASSSPGTSGYEQYF

j_gene: TRBJ2-2
v_gene: TRBV18
CDR3aa: CASSPGQGDVTGELFF

j_gene: TRBJ2-2
v_gene: TRBV13
CDR3aa: CASSFRGLRTGELFF

j_gene: TRBJ2-1
v_gene: TRBV5-5
CDR3aa: CASGLGEQFF

j_gene: TRBJ1-2
v_gene: TRBV18
CDR3aa: CASSPNREVYYGYTF

j_gene: TRBJ2-4
v_gene: TRBV15
CDR3aa: CATSSHLGAIAKNIQYF

j_gene: TRBJ2-1
v_gene: TRBV11-1
CDR3aa: CASSLAQRGEPEQFF

j_gene: TRBJ1-1
v_gene: TRBV7-9
CDR3aa: CASSLETEAFF

j_gene: TRBJ2-1
v_gene: TRBV6-6
CDR3aa: CASSYMTSRYNEQFF

j_gene: TRBJ2-3
v_gene: TRBV9
CDR3aa: CASSASPGLATDTQYF

j_gene: TRBJ2-7
v_gene: TRBV19
CDR3aa: CASSIGSGQGYEQYF